This T cell receptor beta chain was sequenced for a study of T cell responses to AZD1222 COVID-19 vaccine. General study points: Seropositivity was recorded at baseline in only five to seven AZD1222 recipients. Spike-specific TCR depth and breadth grew after two AZD1222 doses. Clonal diversity was possibly underestimated; the donors were predominantly white British and more often female.

The CDR3 has 15 amino acids. Germline lookup yields CDR1 MNHEY and CDR2 SVGAGI. V was shortened by 0 bases and J by 1 base, with 7 bases between the two germline ends. Sequencing used immunoSEQ multiplex PCR; TCRdb keeps in-frame clones, though not all of them. The data hold 96,000 or so clones, with roughly nine tenths observed a single time. Notes on this clone: What it recognizes is unknown.

The genes are TRBV6-5 and TRBJ2-1, with D perhaps given as TRBD1 or TRBD2 (5 bases each). Sequencing was performed on peripheral blood, taken on day 0 of AZD1222 vaccination. The TCR was taken from an adult in good health. CDR3 sequence reads: CASSYSWGSYNEQFF. CDR3 coding DNA: TGTGCCAGCAGTTACTCGTGGGGGTCCTACAATGAGCAGTTCTTC.